This T cell receptor beta chain was captured by sequencing in a study of T cells in Graves' hyperthyroidism and ophthalmopathy. The germline V gene has CDR1 MGHRA and CDR2 YSYEKL. The CDR3 totals 16 residues. V was pared by 0 bases and J by 0 bases, with 11 bases between. Before ophthalmopathy appeared, progressors gave blood at initial hyperthyroidism diagnosis. TCR beta CDR3 region amplification was performed from RNA transcripts. A set of HTBI primers served as the primers for a first-round RT-PCR of the TCR CDR3. One entry per CDR3 protein results from TCRdb running MiXCR on the multiplex PCR reads. This table has more than 350,000 distinct CDR3 sequences, roughly a sixth appearing once.

The rearrangement joins TRBV4-1 to TRBJ1-2; D is uncertain. This clonotype was sampled from a woman under 40 with Graves' hyperthyroidism that later progressed to Graves' ophthalmopathy. Input material: blood. CDR3 DNA: TGCGCCAGCAGCCAAGATAGCGGGGTAGCTAACTATGGCTACACCTTC. This translates into CASSQDSGVANYGYTF.